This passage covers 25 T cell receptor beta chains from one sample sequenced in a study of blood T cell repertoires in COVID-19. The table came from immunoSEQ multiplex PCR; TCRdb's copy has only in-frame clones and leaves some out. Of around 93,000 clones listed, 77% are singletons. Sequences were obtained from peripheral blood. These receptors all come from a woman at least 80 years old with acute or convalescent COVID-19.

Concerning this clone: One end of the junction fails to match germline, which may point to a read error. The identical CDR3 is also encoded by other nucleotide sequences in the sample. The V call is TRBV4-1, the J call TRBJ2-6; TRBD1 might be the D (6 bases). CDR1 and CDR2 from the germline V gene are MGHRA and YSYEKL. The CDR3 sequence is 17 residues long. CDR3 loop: CASSQLGQGTGANVLTF. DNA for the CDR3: TGCGCTAGCAGCCAGCTGGGGCAGGGGACCGGGGCCAACGTCCTGACTTTC.

The chain's CDR3 is CASTRQGGNTIYF. The CDR3 region has the DNA TGTGCCAGCACTCGACAGGGTGGAAACACCATATATTTT. This chain joins TRBV6-4 and TRBJ1-3; TRBD1 matches 7 bases. J gave up 3 bases and V 7 bases, and 3 bases lay outside the gene matches. The CDR3 sequence is 13 residues long. Germline loops: CDR1 MRHNA, CDR2 SNTAGT.

CDR3 residues: CASSPLGQVTF. CDR3 sequence (DNA): TGTGCCAGCTCCCCCCTGGGCCAGGTCACCTTC. The rearrangement joins TRBV18 to TRBJ1-2; D is undetermined. The CDR3 extends over 11 amino acids. The ends were cut back, 6 bases at V and 13 bases at J, with 15 bases in the middle. From germline, CDR1 is KGHSH and CDR2 LQKENI.

CDR3 residues: CASSSLRTGTLHPDTQYF. The CDR3 nucleotides read TGTGCCAGCAGTTCTCTTCGAACAGGGACCTTGCACCCAGATACGCAGTATTTT. The chain recombines TRBV6-2 or TRBV6-3 with TRBJ2-3; TRBD1 is a possible D gene (6 bases). Germline CDR1 is MNHEY and CDR2 is SVGEGT. Between the trimmed V and J ends, which lost 4 bases and 4 bases, there was a span of 24 bases. This CDR3 region has 18 residues.

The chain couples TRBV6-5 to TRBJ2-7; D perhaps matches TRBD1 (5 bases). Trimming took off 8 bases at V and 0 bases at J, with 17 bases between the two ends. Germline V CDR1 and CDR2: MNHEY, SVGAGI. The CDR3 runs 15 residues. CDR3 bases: TGTGCCAGCCTCAGGGCGGCTCCGAGCTCCTACGAGCAGTACTTC. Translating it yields CASLRAAPSSYEQYF.

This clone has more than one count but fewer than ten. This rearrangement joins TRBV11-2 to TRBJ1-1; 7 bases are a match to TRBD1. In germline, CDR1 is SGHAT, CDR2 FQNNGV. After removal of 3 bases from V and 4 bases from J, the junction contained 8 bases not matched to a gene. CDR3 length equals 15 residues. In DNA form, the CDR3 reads TGTGCCAGCAGCTTTTCTCGGGCAGGGGGCACTGAAGCTTTCTTT. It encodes CASSFSRAGGTEAFF.

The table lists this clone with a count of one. For the CDR3, the DNA is TGTGCCAGCAGCTTAGGAGGTGGCTACACCTTC. This translates into CASSLGGGYTF. This sequence joins TRBV7-9 and TRBJ1-2; D call uncertain. Germline CDR1 is SEHNR and CDR2 is FQNEAQ (reference sequence). V dropped 1 base and J dropped 7 bases, with 4 bases sitting between them. This CDR3 is built from 11 residues.

CDR3 sequence reads: CASSPTGNQPQHF. The CDR3 DNA follows: TGTGCCAGCAGCCCGACAGGAAATCAGCCCCAGCATTTT. The V gene is TRBV7-2, the J gene TRBJ1-5; a possible D gene is TRBD1 (6 bases). CDR1 is SGHTA and CDR2 is FQGNSA in the germline V gene. This CDR3 has 13 amino acids. V was cut by 5 bases and J by 4 bases, with 9 bases left in between.

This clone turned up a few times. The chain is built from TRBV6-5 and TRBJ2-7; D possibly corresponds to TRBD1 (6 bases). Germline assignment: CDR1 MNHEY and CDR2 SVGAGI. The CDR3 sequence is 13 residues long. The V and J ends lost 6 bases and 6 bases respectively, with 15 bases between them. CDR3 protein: CASSSARGREQYF. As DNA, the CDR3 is TGTGCCAGCAGCAGCGCCAGGGGTCGCGAGCAGTACTTC.

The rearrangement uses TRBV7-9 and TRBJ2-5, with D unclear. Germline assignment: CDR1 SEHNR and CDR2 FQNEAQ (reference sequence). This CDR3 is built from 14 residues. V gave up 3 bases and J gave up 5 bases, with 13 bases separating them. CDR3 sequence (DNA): TGTGCCAGCAGCTTCTACCGGGTAGGCGAGACCCAGTACTTC. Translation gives CASSFYRVGETQYF.

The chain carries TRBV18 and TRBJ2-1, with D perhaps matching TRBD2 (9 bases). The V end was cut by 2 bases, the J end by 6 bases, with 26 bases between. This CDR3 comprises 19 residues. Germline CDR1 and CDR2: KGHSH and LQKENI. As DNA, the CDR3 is TGTGCCAGCTCACCATGGACAGGGACCGGGACTAGCACCCTCAATGAGCAGTTCTTC. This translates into CASSPWTGTGTSTLNEQFF. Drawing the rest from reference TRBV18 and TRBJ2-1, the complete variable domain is NAGVMQNPRHLVRRRGQEARLRCSPMKGHSHVYWYRQLPEEGLKFMVYLQKENIIDESGMPKERFSAEFPKEGPSILRIQQVVRGDSAAYFCASSPWTGTGTSTLNEQFFGPGTRLTVL.

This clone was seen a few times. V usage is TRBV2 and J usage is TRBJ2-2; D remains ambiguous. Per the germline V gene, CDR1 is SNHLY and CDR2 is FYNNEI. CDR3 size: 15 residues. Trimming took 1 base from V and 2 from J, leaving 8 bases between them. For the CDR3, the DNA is TGTGCCAGCAGTGAAGAATTTTTAAACACCGGGGAGCTGTTTTTT. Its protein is CASSEEFLNTGELFF.

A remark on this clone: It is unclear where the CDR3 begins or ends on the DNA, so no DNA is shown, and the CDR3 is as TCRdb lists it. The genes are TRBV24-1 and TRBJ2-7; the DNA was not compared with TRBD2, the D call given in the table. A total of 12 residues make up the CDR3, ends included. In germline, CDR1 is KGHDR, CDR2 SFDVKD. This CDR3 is CATSTSGYEQYF.

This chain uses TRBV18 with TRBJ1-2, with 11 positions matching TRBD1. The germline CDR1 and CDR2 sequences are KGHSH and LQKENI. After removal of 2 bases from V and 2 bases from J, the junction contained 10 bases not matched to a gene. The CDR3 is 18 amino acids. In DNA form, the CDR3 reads TGTGCCAGCTCACCAGCTGGGACAGGGGGAATACGGAACTATGGCTACACCTTC. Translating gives CASSPAGTGGIRNYGYTF.

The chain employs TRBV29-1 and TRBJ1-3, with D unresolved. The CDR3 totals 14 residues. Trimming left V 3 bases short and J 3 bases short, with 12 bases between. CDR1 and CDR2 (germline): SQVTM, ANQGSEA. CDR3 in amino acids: CSVEESNYGNTIYF. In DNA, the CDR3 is TGCAGCGTTGAGGAGTCCAACTATGGAAACACCATATATTTT. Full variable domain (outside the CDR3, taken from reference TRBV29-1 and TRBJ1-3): SAVISQKPSRDICQRGTSLTIQCQVDSQVTMMFWYRQQPGQSLTLIATANQGSEATYESGFVIDKFPISRPNLTFSTLTVSNMSPEDSSIYLCSVEESNYGNTIYFGEGSWLTVV.

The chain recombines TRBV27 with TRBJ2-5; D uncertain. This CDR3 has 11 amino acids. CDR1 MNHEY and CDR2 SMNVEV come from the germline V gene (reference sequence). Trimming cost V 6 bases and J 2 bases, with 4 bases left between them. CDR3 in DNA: TGTGCCAGCAGCTCGCAAGAGACCCAGTACTTC. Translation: CASSSQETQYF.

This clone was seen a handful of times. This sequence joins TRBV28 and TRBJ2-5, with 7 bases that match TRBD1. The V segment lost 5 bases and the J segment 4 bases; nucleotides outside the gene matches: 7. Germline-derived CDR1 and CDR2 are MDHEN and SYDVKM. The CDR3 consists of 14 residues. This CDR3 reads CASSNNRGLETQYF. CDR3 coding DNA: TGTGCCAGCAGTAATAACAGGGGTTTAGAGACCCAGTACTTC.

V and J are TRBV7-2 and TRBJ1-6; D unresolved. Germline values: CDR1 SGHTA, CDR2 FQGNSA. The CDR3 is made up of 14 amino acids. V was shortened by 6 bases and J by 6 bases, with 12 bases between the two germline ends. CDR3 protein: CASRLSGGNSPLHF. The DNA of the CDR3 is TGTGCCAGCAGACTTAGCGGTGGTAATTCACCCCTCCACTTT.

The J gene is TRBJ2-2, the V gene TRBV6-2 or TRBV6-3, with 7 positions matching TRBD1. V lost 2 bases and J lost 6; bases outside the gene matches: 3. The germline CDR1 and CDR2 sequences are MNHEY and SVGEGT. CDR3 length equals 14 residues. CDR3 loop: CASSYAGGSGELFF. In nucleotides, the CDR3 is TGTGCCAGCAGTTACGCAGGGGGATCCGGGGAGCTGTTTTTT.

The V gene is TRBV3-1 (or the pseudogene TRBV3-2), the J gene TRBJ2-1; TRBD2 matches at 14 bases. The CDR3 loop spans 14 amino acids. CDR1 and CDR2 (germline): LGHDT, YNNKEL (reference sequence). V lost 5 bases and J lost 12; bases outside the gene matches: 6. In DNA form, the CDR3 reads TGTGCCAGCAGCTCAGGACTAGCGGGGGGCGGGCAGTTCTTC. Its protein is CASSSGLAGGGQFF.

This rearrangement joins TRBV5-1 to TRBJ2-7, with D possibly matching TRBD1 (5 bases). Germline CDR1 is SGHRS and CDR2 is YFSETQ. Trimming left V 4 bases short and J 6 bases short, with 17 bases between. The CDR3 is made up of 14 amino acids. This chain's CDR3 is CASSVRAQGSEQYF. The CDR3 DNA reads TGCGCCAGCAGCGTCAGAGCCCAGGGTTCCGAGCAGTACTTC.

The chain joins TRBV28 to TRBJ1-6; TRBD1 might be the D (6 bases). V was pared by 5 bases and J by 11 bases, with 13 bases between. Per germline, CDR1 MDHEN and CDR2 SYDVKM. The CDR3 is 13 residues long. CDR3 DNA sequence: TGTGCCAGCAGTCGATACAGGGTAACACCCCTCCACTTT. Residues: CASSRYRVTPLHF.

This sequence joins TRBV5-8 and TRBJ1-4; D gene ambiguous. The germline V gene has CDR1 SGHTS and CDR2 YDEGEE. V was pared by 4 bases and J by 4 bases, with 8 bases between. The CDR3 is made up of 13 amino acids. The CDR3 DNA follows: TGTGCCAGCAGCCCCGGTCGTAATGAAAAACTGTTTTTT. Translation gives CASSPGRNEKLFF.

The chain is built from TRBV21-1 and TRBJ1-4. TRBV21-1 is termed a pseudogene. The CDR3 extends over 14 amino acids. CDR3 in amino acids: CASSPEGTNEKLFF. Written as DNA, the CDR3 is TGTGCCAGCAGCCCAGAGGGCACGAATGAAAAACTGTTTTTT.

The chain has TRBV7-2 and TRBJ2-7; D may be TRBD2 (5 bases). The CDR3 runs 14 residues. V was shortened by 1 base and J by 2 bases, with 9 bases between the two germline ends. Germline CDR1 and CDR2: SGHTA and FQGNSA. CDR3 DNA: TGTGCCAGCAGCTTAGGGTCGGGGACCTACGAGCAGTACTTC. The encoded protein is CASSLGSGTYEQYF.